These 8 T cell receptor beta chains came from one sample sequenced in a study of T cells after posttransplantation cyclophosphamide. Repertoires were generated with immunoSEQ multiplex PCR, while TCRdb's copy carries only in-frame clones and drops some. Of about 6,500 clones listed, around 67% are singletons. Busulfan-fludarabine conditioning, marrow transplant, and cyclophosphamide on days +3 and +4 were administered. Source: PBMCs, taken around 1,400 days after allogeneic stem cell transplant with posttransplant cyclophosphamide. These receptors were obtained from a young adult male patient who received an allogeneic stem cell transplant from a related donor, was CMV-positive, and had acute GVHD only. The T cells may come from the graft donor.

This clone was detected a few times. In DNA form, the CDR3 reads TGTGCCAGCAGTTGGGGCGACGGTAACTATGGCTACACCTTC. It translates to CASSWGDGNYGYTF. The chain couples TRBV28 to TRBJ1-2, with a weak D call TRBD1 (5 bases). Germline V gene sequence: CDR1 MDHEN, CDR2 SYDVKM. This CDR3 region has 14 residues. The V gene lost 4 bases and the J gene lost 1 base, with 10 bases spanning the gap.

The chain couples TRBV9 to TRBJ2-2; 8 bases line up with TRBD2. CDR1 and CDR2 (germline): SGDLS, YYNGEE. CDR3 length: 16 residues. Trimming at V came to 3 bases and at J to 0 bases, leaving 4 bases not matched to a gene. CDR3 residues: CASSGGSGANTGELFF. The CDR3 DNA sequence: TGTGCCAGCAGCGGTGGTAGCGGGGCGAACACCGGGGAGCTGTTTTTT.

The rearrangement links TRBV7-9 to TRBJ2-3, with a tentative D call TRBD2 (5 bases). Germline CDR1 SEHNR, CDR2 FQNEAQ (reference sequence). V shed 4 bases and J shed 4 bases, with 18 bases lying between them. CDR3 length: 16 residues. CDR3 in amino acids: CASSSLAEGGADTQYF. In DNA, the CDR3 is TGTGCCAGCAGCTCTCTGGCCGAGGGTGGCGCAGATACGCAGTATTTT.

V usage is TRBV4-1 and J usage is TRBJ2-1, with 12 bases that match TRBD2. The CDR3 has 16 amino acids. J was trimmed by 4 bases and V by 1 base; bases with no gene match: 2. CDR1 is MGHRA, CDR2 YSYEKL, per germline. The CDR3: CASSQGTSGEYNEQFF. The DNA for the CDR3 is TGCGCCAGCAGCCAAGGGACTAGCGGGGAGTACAATGAGCAGTTCTTC.

J is TRBJ1-2 and V is TRBV6-6, with unresolved D. Trimming left V 0 bases short and J 5 bases short, with 16 bases between. The germline V gene has CDR1 MNHNY and CDR2 SVGAGI (reference sequence). The CDR3 is made up of 16 amino acids. The DNA for the CDR3 is TGTGCCAGCAGTTACTCGCTGAGGGTGGATCAGTATGGCTACACCTTC. This sequence encodes CASSYSLRVDQYGYTF.

This rearrangement joins TRBV25-1 to TRBJ2-7, with D perhaps TRBD2 (6 bases). Trimming cost V 10 bases and J 5 bases, with 24 bases left between them. Germline V gene data show CDR1 as MGHDK and CDR2 as SYGVNS. The CDR3 totals 15 residues. The CDR3 coding sequence is TGTGCCACCAGGTTGGGGGGAGATGGGTACAACGAGCAGTACTTC. Translating it yields CATRLGGDGYNEQYF.

This chain links TRBV5-1 with TRBJ2-2, with TRBD2 identical over 9 bases. Germline V gene data show CDR1 as SGHRS and CDR2 as YFSETQ. V dropped 4 bases and J dropped 5; count of bases not matched to a gene: 15. The CDR3 has 18 amino acids. The CDR3 bases are TGCGCCAGCAGCCGGATCCATAGCGGGGGACCCGGAACCGGGGAGCTGTTTTTT. Translating it yields CASSRIHSGGPGTGELFF.

The rearrangement uses TRBV5-1 and TRBJ2-7, with 11 positions matching TRBD2. CDR3 length: 12 residues. The germline V gene has CDR1 SGHRS and CDR2 YFSETQ. Unmatched junction bases numbered 2, after V lost 5 bases and J lost 7 bases. In nucleotides, the CDR3 is TGCGCCAGCAGACTAGCGGGGGATGAGCAGTACTTC. Protein product: CASRLAGDEQYF.